Detailed here is one T cell receptor beta chain. The antigen remains undetermined. CDR1 and CDR2 (germline): MNHEY, SVGEGT. V lost 3 bases and J lost 6, with 9 bases in between. The CDR3 length is 13 residues. Individual cDNA molecules received unique molecular identifiers. TCRdb passed the 5' RACE reads through MiXCR, listing each CDR3 protein once. Altogether about 84,000 distinct CDR3 sequences are present, about 12% being singletons, with the ten largest covering about 2.7%. This record belongs to a study of early T cells in non-severe SARS-CoV-2 infection. Study-wide results and limits: Matching with VDJdb favored anti-spike CD8 responses (missing private and CD4 specificities).

The sequencing sample was made of whole blood. The chain is built from TRBV6-2 or TRBV6-3 and TRBJ2-1; D remains unclear. The sequence came from an adult who was a healthcare worker with PCR-confirmed SARS-CoV-2 infection or an uninfected control (not recorded which). The CDR3, as DNA: TGTGCCAGCAGTTATCTGGGTGTCAATGAGCAGTTCTTC. It translates to CASSYLGVNEQFF.